This T cell receptor beta chain appears in the sequencing data of a study of shared clonotypes between healthy human individuals. Sequencing used immunoSEQ multiplex PCR; TCRdb keeps in-frame clones, though not all of them. Here the sample spans millions of clones, 85% to 95% being singletons. The study separated CD4+ cells into CD45RA+ naive and CD45RA-negative memory subsets. As regards this clone: Its antigen is not known.

This CDR3 contains 15 residues. Trimming took 2 bases from V and 0 from J; bases not matched to a gene: 2. Germline V gives CDR1 SGDLS, CDR2 YYNGEE. General study findings and limits: Rarefaction analysis demonstrated incomplete sorted-subset sequencing notwithstanding large depth.

The rearrangement links TRBV9 to TRBJ1-3, with 7 bases matching TRBD1. This receptor was identified in a man in his late teens or twenties in good health. Specimen: naive CD4+ T cells sorted from blood. This sample's subset: CD45RA+ positively selected. The CDR3 sequence is CASSVRDSSGNTIYF. The CDR3 coding sequence is TGTGCCAGCAGCGTCCGGGACAGCTCTGGAAACACCATATATTTT.